The 14 T cell receptor beta chains below were found in one sample sequenced in a study of PD-L1 blockade in urothelial cancer. Clones were read by immunoSEQ multiplex PCR, and TCRdb kept only the in-frame ones, dropping some. The table has about 22,000 clones, roughly 89% seen once. The material sequenced was PBMCs, taken around atezolizumab (anti-PD-L1) treatment. The receptors come from a woman aged 55 to 70 with urothelial cancer.

This chain links TRBV6-1 with TRBJ2-3; D perhaps matches TRBD1 (6 bases). The CDR3 is made up of 15 amino acids. In germline, CDR1 is MNHNS, CDR2 SASEGT. Trimming pared 1 base from V and 4 bases from J, leaving 12 bases between. This chain's CDR3 is CASSEVRAGADTQYF. CDR3 coding DNA: TGTGCCAGCAGTGAAGTCAGGGCAGGGGCAGATACGCAGTATTTT.

This chain connects TRBV28 to TRBJ2-5, with unresolved D. The CDR3 spans 12 residues. Germline values: CDR1 MDHEN, CDR2 SYDVKM. V lost 5 bases, J lost 3 bases, and 7 bases lay in between. The CDR3 DNA sequence: TGTGCCAGCAGTCCCTCCGAAGAGACCCAGTACTTC. Translated, it gives CASSPSEETQYF.

The chain recombines TRBV28 with TRBJ2-1, with a weak D call TRBD2 (5 bases). The V end lost 4 bases, the J end lost 0 bases, and 19 bases lay between the germline ends. The CDR3 is 18 residues long. Germline V gives CDR1 MDHEN, CDR2 SYDVKM. The CDR3 loop is CASSSPRTHHSSYNEQFF. The DNA for the CDR3 is TGTGCCAGCAGTTCACCCCGGACTCATCATAGCTCCTACAATGAGCAGTTCTTC.

This rearrangement joins TRBV7-2 to TRBJ2-1; 7 bases are shared with TRBD2. Trimming at V came to 5 bases and at J to 0 bases, leaving 4 bases not matched to a gene. Germline CDR1 SGHTA, CDR2 FQGNSA. This CDR3 has 15 residues. The CDR3 nucleotides read TGTGCCAGCAGCGCCGGGGGGAGCTCCTACAATGAGCAGTTCTTC. Translating it yields CASSAGGSSYNEQFF.

The chain is built from TRBV4-1 and TRBJ1-5, with 9 bases aligning to TRBD1. CDR3 length: 14 residues. The ends lost 4 bases at V and 4 bases at J; junction bases unmatched: 2. CDR1 is MGHRA and CDR2 is YSYEKL in the germline V gene. The CDR3: CASSLGQGNQPQHF. As DNA, the CDR3 is TGCGCCAGCAGCCTGGGACAGGGAAATCAGCCCCAGCATTTT.

The chain links TRBV19 to TRBJ2-7; 10 bases are a match to TRBD1. Germline V lookup: CDR1 LNHDA, CDR2 SQIVND (reference sequence). The CDR3 totals 15 residues. Trimming removed 3 bases from V and 7 bases from J; junction bases left unmatched: 9. The CDR3 is CASSMGQGSRWEQYF. The DNA for the CDR3 is TGTGCCAGTAGTATGGGACAGGGGTCGCGCTGGGAGCAGTACTTC.

The genes are TRBV25-1 and TRBJ2-1; D not certain. The CDR3 contains 13 residues. CDR1 is MGHDK and CDR2 is SYGVNS in the germline V gene. Trimming removed 3 bases from V and 0 bases from J, with 3 bases in between. In nucleotides, the CDR3 is TGTGCCAGCAGTGACGTCTCCTACAATGAGCAGTTCTTC. It yields the protein CASSDVSYNEQFF.

The chain couples TRBV30 to TRBJ2-1, with 13 bases matching TRBD2. With V trimmed by 4 bases and J by 6 bases, 6 bases remained unmatched. Germline V CDR1 and CDR2: GTSNPN, SVGIG (reference sequence). The CDR3 runs 15 residues. DNA for the CDR3: TGTGCCTGGAAACCGGGACTAGCGGGGCTCAATGAGCAGTTCTTC. Translation gives CAWKPGLAGLNEQFF.

The CDR3 coding sequence is TGTGCCAGCAGGGACAGGGGAGGCACTGAAGCTTTCTTT. It yields the protein CASRDRGGTEAFF. The V gene is TRBV2, the J gene TRBJ1-1; TRBD1 aligns across 9 bases. Germline assignment: CDR1 SNHLY and CDR2 FYNNEI. V lost 6 bases to trimming and J lost 4 bases; unmatched junction nucleotides: 3. The CDR3 sequence is 13 residues long.

The J gene is TRBJ2-6, the V gene TRBV6-4, with TRBD1 matching over 9 bases. V was pared by 4 bases and J by 1 base, with 2 bases of the junction left unmatched. The CDR3 spans 16 residues. The germline gives CDR1 MRHNA, CDR2 SNTAGT. The CDR3 loop is CASSAGQGSGANVLTF. In DNA, the CDR3 is TGTGCCAGCAGTGCCGGACAGGGGTCTGGGGCCAACGTCCTGACTTTC.

The chain carries TRBV11-2 and TRBJ1-1; 12 bases fit TRBD1. Germline V lookup: CDR1 SGHAT, CDR2 FQNNGV. The CDR3 is made up of 16 amino acids. The J segment lost 11 bases and the V segment lost 1 base, leaving 11 bases of the junction unmatched. CDR3 amino acids: CASSLASPGQGAGAFF. The CDR3 DNA is TGTGCCAGCAGCTTAGCATCACCGGGACAGGGGGCTGGTGCTTTCTTT. Variable domain in full (rest from reference TRBV11-2 and TRBJ1-1): EAGVAQSPRYKIIEKRQSVAFWCNPISGHATLYWYQQILGQGPKLLIQFQNNGVVDDSQLPKDRFSAERLKGVDSTLKIQPAKLEDSAVYLCASSLASPGQGAGAFFGQGTRLTVV.

The chain carries TRBV12-2 and TRBJ2-7; TRBD1, as called in the table, went unchecked against the DNA. TRBV12-2 corresponds to a pseudogene. This CDR3 is built from 16 residues. CDR3 residues: CASRALVLDKTYEQYF. The CDR3 nucleotides are TGTGCAAGTCGCGCTCTCGTCCTGGACAAAACCTACGAGCAGTACTTC.

The chain is built from TRBV30 and TRBJ2-1; D may be TRBD1 (6 bases). Per germline, CDR1 GTSNPN and CDR2 SVGIG (reference sequence). This CDR3 comprises 15 residues. V lost 4 bases to trimming and J lost 3 bases, with 16 bases between them. The CDR3 DNA sequence: TGTGCCTGGAATAGGGGGACCCAGGGCTACAATGAGCAGTTCTTC. It codes for CAWNRGTQGYNEQFF.

This rearrangement joins TRBV19 to TRBJ1-1; weak D call: TRBD1 (5 bases). The CDR3 is 15 residues long. V was clipped by 3 bases and J by 5 bases, with 16 bases between them. Germline CDR1 LNHDA, CDR2 SQIVND (reference sequence). CDR3 bases: TGTGCCAGTAGTATTATGGAGGGGTGGAAAACTGAAGCTTTCTTT. It is translated as CASSIMEGWKTEAFF. Full variable domain (missing parts from reference TRBV19 and TRBJ1-1): DGGITQSPKYLFRKEGQNVTLSCEQNLNHDAMYWYRQDPGQGLRLIYYSQIVNDFQKGDIAEGYSVSREKKESFPLTVTSAQKNPTAFYLCASSIMEGWKTEAFFGQGTRLTVV.